This entry lists 7 T cell receptor beta chains sequenced from one sample in a study of regulatory T cells in long-lasting Graves disease. Time point meaning: persistent/refractory GD, antithyroid drugs over 5 years with positive TRAb. The TCR library was made from RNA that had been extracted from PBMCs in TRIzol. Combining iRepertoire HTBI primers with Arm-PCR of CDR3 regions, the authors built TCR beta libraries. TCRdb fed the multiplex PCR reads into MiXCR, producing one record per CDR3 protein. The repertoire includes roughly 470,000 distinct CDR3 sequences, 20% to 25% of them detected once, and 7.8% sits in the top ten. This specimen was peripheral blood mononuclear cells (PBMCs), taken when the disease was refractory, from a patient treated with antithyroid drugs. Source of these receptors: a female donor with Graves disease.

The chain combines TRBV4-1 with TRBJ2-7, with TRBD1 identical over 7 bases. Germline CDR1 reads MGHRA; CDR2 reads YSYEKL. The junction had 6 bases not matched to a gene; V was cut back by 4 bases and J by 0 bases. There are 15 residues in the CDR3. CDR3 in DNA: TGCGCCAGCAGCCCGACAGGGATGAGCTCCTACGAGCAGTACTTC. This codes for CASSPTGMSSYEQYF.

This clonotype has a count of ten or more. This rearrangement joins TRBV7-3 to TRBJ1-1, with unresolved D. Looked up from germline, CDR1 is SGHTA and CDR2 is FQGTGA. The CDR3 length is 13 residues. Trimming stripped 2 bases from V and 0 bases from J, with 4 bases between. CDR3 loop: CASSLYMNTEAFF. The DNA for the CDR3 is TGTGCCAGCAGCTTATATATGAACACTGAAGCTTTCTTT.

The chain has TRBV5-5 and TRBJ1-1; D is unclear. Germline CDR1 reads SGHKS; CDR2 reads YYEKEE (reference sequence). Trimming removed 0 bases from V and 11 bases from J, with 11 bases in between. The CDR3 sequence is 12 residues long. CDR3 sequence reads: CASSLGSERAFF. The CDR3 nucleotides read TGTGCCAGCAGCTTGGGGAGTGAGAGGGCTTTCTTT.

This clonotype turned up a few times. The chain uses TRBV20-1 and TRBJ2-7; D gene uncertain. The germline CDR1 and CDR2 sequences are DFQATT and SNEGSKA (reference sequence). The CDR3 length is 14 residues. V lost 0 bases and J lost 6, with 15 bases in between. The chain's CDR3 is CSARDHNSASEQYF. CDR3 sequence (DNA): TGCAGTGCTAGAGACCACAACTCCGCATCCGAGCAGTACTTC.

A word on this clonotype: One junction end disagrees with the germline gene, perhaps due to a read error. The J gene is TRBJ2-7, the V gene TRBV6-5, with 15 bases identical to TRBD2. This CDR3 is 17 amino acids long. Germline V gene lookup returns CDR1 MNHEY and CDR2 SVGAGI. The CDR3 sequence: CASSSTGTSGRKNEQCF. The CDR3 nucleotides are TGTGCCAGCAGTTCCACCGGGACTAGCGGGAGGAAAAACGAGCAGTGCTTC.

This clonotype has only a few counts. This chain connects TRBV11-2 to TRBJ1-6; D is unclear. CDR3 size: 14 residues. The germline V gene has CDR1 SGHAT and CDR2 FQNNGV. The ends were cut back, 1 base at V and 8 bases at J, with 9 bases in the middle. In DNA, the CDR3 is TGTGCCAGCAGCTTAGGGCGGAAAGATTCACCCCTCCACTTT. Amino acid sequence: CASSLGRKDSPLHF.

The chain uses TRBV7-2 and TRBJ2-2; possible D gene TRBD2, 5 bases. The CDR3 has 16 amino acids. The germline CDR1 and CDR2 sequences are SGHTA and FQGNSA. V lost 5 bases and J lost 4, with 17 bases in between. In nucleotides, the CDR3 is TGTGCCAGCAGCCTCCGGGATTCGGCTGGCACCGGGGAGCTGTTTTTT. This gives the protein CASSLRDSAGTGELFF.